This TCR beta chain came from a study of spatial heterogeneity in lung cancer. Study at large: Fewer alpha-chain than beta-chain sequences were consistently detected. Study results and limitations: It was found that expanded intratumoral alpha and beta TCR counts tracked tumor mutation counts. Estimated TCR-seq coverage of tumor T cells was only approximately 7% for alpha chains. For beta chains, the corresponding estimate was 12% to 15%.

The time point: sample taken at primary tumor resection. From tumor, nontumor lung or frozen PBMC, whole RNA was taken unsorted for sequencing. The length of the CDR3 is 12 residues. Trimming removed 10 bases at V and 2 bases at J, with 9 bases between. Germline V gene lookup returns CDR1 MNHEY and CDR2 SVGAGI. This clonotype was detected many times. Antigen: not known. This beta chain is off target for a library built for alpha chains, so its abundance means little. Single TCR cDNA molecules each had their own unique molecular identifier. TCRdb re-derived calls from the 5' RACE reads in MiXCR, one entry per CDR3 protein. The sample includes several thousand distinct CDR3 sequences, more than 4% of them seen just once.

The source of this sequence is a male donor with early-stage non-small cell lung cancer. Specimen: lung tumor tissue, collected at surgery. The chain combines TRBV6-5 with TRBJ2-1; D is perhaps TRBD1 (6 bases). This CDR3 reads CATTGTYNEQFF. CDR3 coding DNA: TGTGCCACGACAGGAACCTACAATGAGCAGTTCTTC.